Following are 28 T cell receptor beta chains from one sample sequenced in a study of T cell repertoires in cytomegalovirus infection (dated 2019 in TCRdb). The label giving this sample's treatment or condition can be read as: in vitro stimulation with specific CMV peptide epitopes to enrich CMV-specific T cells. The sequencing machine was an Illumina HiSeq 1500. TCRdb reworked the public reads: Q25 trimming with fastp, MiXCR clone assembly, productive beta chains retained. Each CDR3 protein appears once, grouped with its most common genes and DNA. This sample comprises around 900,000 distinct CDR3 sequences, roughly 31% of them detected only once. The top ten clonotypes cover about 14% of the sample. The antigens these receptors bind are not known. The material was cultured CD8+ T cells from PBMCs, obtained from culture after CMV antigen stimulation. These receptors were collected from a human donor in good health (CMV status not recorded). Some clones in this sample may be carry-over from other donors' samples.

The chain is built from TRBV11-2 and TRBJ2-7, with D maybe TRBD2 (6 bases). The CDR3 consists of 15 residues. Looked up from germline, CDR1 is SGHAT and CDR2 is FQNNGV. V lost 5 bases to trimming and J lost 0 bases, with 14 bases between them. In DNA form, the CDR3 reads TGTGCCAGCAGCCGACTAAATAGCGGCTCCTACGAGCAGTACTTC. It encodes CASSRLNSGSYEQYF.

This clonotype was picked up a small number of times. The chain is built from TRBV7-9 and TRBJ2-2; D not resolved. The V end was cut by 4 bases, the J end by 6 bases, with 6 bases between. The CDR3 sequence is 12 residues long. Germline V gene sequence: CDR1 SEHNR, CDR2 FQNEAQ (reference sequence). Written as DNA, the CDR3 is TGTGCCAGCAGCTCCCAACCCGGGGAGCTGTTTTTT. It specifies CASSSQPGELFF.

This clonotype was seen more than once but under ten times. The chain joins TRBV6-5 to TRBJ1-4; D possibly corresponds to TRBD1 (6 bases). V lost 6 bases to trimming and J lost 8 bases, with 16 bases between them. CDR3 length equals 14 residues. Germline values: CDR1 MNHEY, CDR2 SVGAGI. As DNA, the CDR3 is TGTGCCAGCAGCTCGACAGGAGCTACGGAAAAACTGTTTTTT. This encodes CASSSTGATEKLFF.

This clonotype has just a few counts. The chain links TRBV6-6 to TRBJ2-7, with D possibly being TRBD2 (5 bases). V shed 6 bases and J shed 9 bases, with 15 bases lying between them. The germline CDR1 and CDR2 sequences are MNHNY and SVGAGI (reference sequence). CDR3 length equals 12 residues. The CDR3 sequence is CASSHGPGGQYV. Written as DNA, the CDR3 is TGTGCCAGCAGCCACGGACCAGGAGGGCAGTACGTC.

The CDR3 DNA reads TGTGCCAGCACCCCGGGGGGGGGTGGCTACGAGCAGTACTTC. It translates to CASTPGGGGYEQYF. V usage is TRBV12-3 or TRBV12-4 and J usage is TRBJ2-7; 8 nucleotides line up with TRBD2. Trimming at V came to 7 bases and at J to 3 bases, leaving 8 bases not matched to a gene. The CDR3 has 14 amino acids.

This clonotype was seen only a few times. V and J are TRBV5-5 and TRBJ1-5; D not certain. V gave up 2 bases and J gave up 7 bases, with 13 bases separating them. Germline CDR1 is SGHKS and CDR2 is YYEKEE (reference sequence). The CDR3 is made up of 14 amino acids. The CDR3 is CASSLSHSQQPQHF. The CDR3 DNA is TGTGCCAGCAGCTTAAGTCACAGTCAACAGCCCCAGCATTTT.

This clonotype was detected many times. The chain combines TRBV12-3 or TRBV12-4 with TRBJ1-5, with TRBD1 identical over 7 bases. V dropped 5 bases and J dropped 4; count of bases not matched to a gene: 11. This CDR3 is built from 16 residues. CDR3 protein: CASSPSLEGANQPQHF. CDR3 DNA: TGTGCCAGCAGTCCCTCGTTGGAGGGGGCAAATCAGCCCCAGCATTTT.

The chain couples TRBV9 to TRBJ2-1; TRBD1 matches 9 bases. The germline V gene encodes CDR1 SGDLS and CDR2 YYNGEE. This CDR3 has 16 amino acids. Trimming removed 4 bases from V and 7 bases from J; junction bases left unmatched: 12. The CDR3 bases are TGTGCCAGCAGCCTTACCCGGGACAGGGTCGAAAATGAGCAGTTCTTC. Its translation is CASSLTRDRVENEQFF.

This clonotype was picked up one time. The junction and the germline gene differ at one end; a read error may be behind it. The rearrangement uses TRBV6-2 or TRBV6-3 and TRBJ1-5, with D possibly being TRBD1 (5 bases). The V gene's germline CDR1 is MNHEY and CDR2 SVGEGT. The CDR3 is 14 amino acids. The CDR3 protein is CASGYWDSNQPQHF. CDR3 DNA: TGTGCCAGCGGTTATTGGGACAGCAATCAGCCCCAGCATTTT.

The chain couples TRBV6-5 to TRBJ1-1; tentative D call: TRBD1 (6 bases). The CDR3 totals 15 residues. Per the germline V gene, CDR1 is MNHEY and CDR2 is SVGAGI. With 4 bases removed from V and 4 bases from J, the gap between germline ends came to 16 bases. CDR3 coding DNA: TGTGCCAGCAGTTCACTCAGGGGAAAGAGCACTGAAGCTTTCTTT. Protein product: CASSSLRGKSTEAFF.

This rearrangement joins TRBV7-8 to TRBJ1-1; unclear D gene. The germline CDR1 and CDR2 sequences are SGHVS and FQNEAQ. The CDR3 extends over 14 amino acids. The V end was cut by 5 bases, the J end by 8 bases, with 18 bases between. The CDR3 sequence: CASSHREGTLEAFF. The CDR3 DNA is TGTGCCAGCAGCCACCGCGAGGGAACACTGGAAGCTTTCTTT.

Concerning this clonotype: A much larger clone differs from this one at a single base, so this may be a read error. The chain carries TRBV7-9 and TRBJ2-7; no definite D call. CDR1 and CDR2 from the germline V gene are SEHNR and FQNEAQ (reference sequence). The CDR3 has 11 residues. V was cut by 5 bases and J by 2 bases, with 4 bases left in between. The CDR3 protein is CASSMTYEQYF. In nucleotides, the CDR3 is TGTGCCAGCAGCATGACCTACGAGCAGTACTTC.

V and J are TRBV19 and TRBJ1-1; unclear D gene. Germline V gene lookup returns CDR1 LNHDA and CDR2 SQIVND (reference sequence). CDR3 length: 14 residues. Trimming took 3 bases from V and 1 from J, leaving 9 bases between them. CDR3 bases: TGTGCCAGTAGTATCCTCCGGGCGAACACTGAAGCTTTCTTT. Amino acid sequence: CASSILRANTEAFF.

V gene TRBV6-6 combines with J gene TRBJ2-7; D is unclear. Looked up from germline, CDR1 is MNHNY and CDR2 is SVGAGI (reference sequence). V was cut by 4 bases and J by 3 bases, with 4 bases left in between. The CDR3 consists of 11 residues. Written as DNA, the CDR3 is TGTGCCAGCAGTTTCCGCTACGAGCAGTACGTC. This gives the protein CASSFRYEQYV.

This clonotype has a count of ten or more. The chain links TRBV7-9 to TRBJ1-6, with a weak D call TRBD1 (6 bases). V lost 1 base and J lost 9, with 13 bases in between. The CDR3 is made up of 15 amino acids. Per germline, CDR1 SEHNR and CDR2 FQNEAQ (reference sequence). CDR3 bases: TGTGCCAGCAGCTTAGATTCAGGGGAGGGTTCACCCCTCCACTTT. Its translation: CASSLDSGEGSPLHF.

A few counts support this clonotype. The chain employs TRBV7-9 and TRBJ1-1, with 8 bases aligning to TRBD1. Unmatched junction bases numbered 6, after V lost 5 bases and J lost 7 bases. The CDR3 extends over 13 amino acids. The germline gives CDR1 SEHNR, CDR2 FQNEAQ (reference sequence). The CDR3 reads CASSGQGLGEAFF. In nucleotides, the CDR3 is TGTGCCAGCAGCGGACAGGGTTTGGGTGAAGCTTTCTTT.

This clonotype was recorded at least ten times. The chain carries TRBV7-2 and TRBJ1-1; D is possibly TRBD1 (6 bases). Trimming stripped 4 bases from V and 5 bases from J, with 14 bases between. The CDR3 covers 14 residues. From germline, CDR1 is SGHTA and CDR2 FQGNSA. The CDR3 coding sequence is TGTGCCAGCAGCTCCGGGACACTTGGGACTGAAGCTTTCTTT. It is translated as CASSSGTLGTEAFF.

This clonotype was detected only a few times. The rearrangement uses TRBV20-1 and TRBJ2-3; 9 positions agree with TRBD2. This CDR3 contains 15 residues. Germline CDR1 reads DFQATT; CDR2 reads SNEGSKA (reference sequence). Germline trimming cut 0 bases from V and 5 bases from J; bases unmatched to any gene: 6. CDR3 residues: CSAREAGGPLDTQYF. The CDR3 DNA reads TGCAGTGCTAGAGAGGCGGGGGGGCCATTAGATACGCAGTATTTT.

The sample holds a few counts of this clonotype. This chain uses TRBV7-9 with TRBJ2-2; 7 positions match TRBD1. The CDR3 totals 15 residues. With V trimmed by 5 bases and J by 5 bases, 8 bases remained unmatched. Per the germline V gene, CDR1 is SEHNR and CDR2 is FQNEAQ (reference sequence). The CDR3 sequence is CASSTWDSGTGELFF. The DNA of the CDR3 is TGTGCCAGCAGCACCTGGGACAGTGGTACCGGGGAGCTGTTTTTT.

The table lists this clonotype with a few counts. This chain links TRBV11-3 with TRBJ1-1; 7 nucleotides match TRBD1. The CDR3 sequence is 14 residues long. From germline, CDR1 is SGHNT and CDR2 YENEEA. With 4 bases clipped from V and 5 bases from J, the junction kept 7 bases outside the gene matches. CDR3 residues: CASSSGQDDTEAFF. The CDR3 DNA follows: TGTGCCAGCAGCTCCGGACAGGATGATACTGAAGCTTTCTTT.

V is TRBV9 and J is TRBJ2-1; TRBD1 might be the D (5 bases). Germline CDR1 reads SGDLS; CDR2 reads YYNGEE. This CDR3 has 15 residues. Deletions cut 3 bases from V and 0 bases from J, with 10 bases between. In DNA form, the CDR3 reads TGTGCCAGCAGCGAGGACACGAGCTCCTACAATGAGCAGTTCTTC. The encoded protein is CASSEDTSSYNEQFF.

This clonotype was recorded many times. The chain carries TRBV7-3 and TRBJ2-7, with D tentatively TRBD2 (7 bases). The CDR3 spans 13 residues. Per the germline V gene, CDR1 is SGHTA and CDR2 is FQGTGA. V was trimmed by 2 bases and J by 7 bases, leaving 12 bases between them. CDR3 loop: CASSLGGAGEQYV. DNA for the CDR3: TGTGCCAGCAGCTTAGGGGGGGCGGGGGAGCAGTACGTC.

There are a few counts of this clonotype. This CDR3 is CSVEDPQGTSTDTQYF. In DNA, the CDR3 is TGCAGCGTTGAAGACCCCCAGGGTACTAGCACAGATACGCAGTATTTT. The chain recombines TRBV29-1 with TRBJ2-3; tentative D call: TRBD1 (5 bases). Germline CDR1 reads SQVTM; CDR2 reads ANQGSEA. This CDR3 is built from 16 residues. V gave up 0 bases and J gave up 0 bases, with 13 bases separating them.

This chain joins TRBV12-3 or TRBV12-4 and TRBJ1-2; D uncertain. With 5 bases removed from V and 11 bases from J, the gap between germline ends came to 3 bases. This CDR3 spans 8 amino acids. CDR3 region: CASSRYTF. CDR3 DNA sequence: TGTGCCAGCAGTCGGTACACCTTC.

This clonotype was detected only a few times. This rearrangement joins TRBV12-5 to TRBJ2-5; TRBD1 is a possible D gene (6 bases). The V gene's germline CDR1 is LGHNT and CDR2 FRNRAP. The CDR3 has 14 amino acids. The ends were cut back, 1 base at V and 4 bases at J, with 10 bases in the middle. In DNA, the CDR3 is TGTGCTAGTGGTTTGGGGGGGCCGGGAGAGACCCAGTACTTC. It is translated as CASGLGGPGETQYF.

This chain joins TRBV7-9 and TRBJ1-6, with TRBD1 as a possible D gene (5 bases). The germline V gene has CDR1 SEHNR and CDR2 FQNEAQ (reference sequence). The CDR3 is made up of 17 amino acids. V was trimmed by 1 base and J by 2 bases, leaving 12 bases between them. The CDR3 bases are TGTGCCAGCAGCTTAGGGACAAGCGGACCCTATAATTCACCCCTCCACTTT. Translated: CASSLGTSGPYNSPLHF.

This clonotype was picked up a small number of times. The chain joins TRBV7-6 to TRBJ2-2, with TRBD2 identical over 13 bases. Trimming at V came to 5 bases and at J to 6 bases, leaving 9 bases not matched to a gene. Germline V gene sequence: CDR1 SGHVS, CDR2 FNYEAQ. This CDR3 spans 17 amino acids. CDR3 in DNA: TGTGCCAGCAGCCACCCTACTAGCGGGGGGGCCCCCGGGGAGCTGTTTTTT. Translated: CASSHPTSGGAPGELFF. Variable domain in full (rest from reference TRBV7-6 and TRBJ2-2): GAGVSQSPRYKVTKRGQDVALRCDPISGHVSLYWYRQALGQGPEFLTYFNYEAQQDKSGLPNDRFSAERPEGSISTLTIQRTEQRDSAMYRCASSHPTSGGAPGELFFGEGSRLTVL.

The chain combines TRBV27 with TRBJ2-3; 8 nucleotides line up with TRBD2. The germline V gene has CDR1 MNHEY and CDR2 SMNVEV (reference sequence). This CDR3 region has 16 residues. The J segment lost 0 bases and the V segment lost 7 bases, leaving 9 bases of the junction unmatched. CDR3 protein: CASNPRGGASTDTQYF. The CDR3 DNA is TGTGCCAGCAACCCACGGGGGGGCGCAAGCACAGATACGCAGTATTTT.